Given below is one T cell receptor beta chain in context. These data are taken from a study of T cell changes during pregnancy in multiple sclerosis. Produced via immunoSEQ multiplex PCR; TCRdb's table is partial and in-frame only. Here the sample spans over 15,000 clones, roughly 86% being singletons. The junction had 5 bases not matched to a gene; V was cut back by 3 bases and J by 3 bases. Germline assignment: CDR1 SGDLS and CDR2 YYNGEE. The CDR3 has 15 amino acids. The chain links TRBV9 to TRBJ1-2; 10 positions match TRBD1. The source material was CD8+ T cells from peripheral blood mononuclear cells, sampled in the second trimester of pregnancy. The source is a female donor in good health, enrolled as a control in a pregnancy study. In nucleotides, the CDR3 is TGTGCCAGCAGCGGACCCGGGACAGGGGACTATGGCTACACCTTC. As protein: CASSGPGTGDYGYTF.